This TCR beta chain originates from a study of naive and memory T cell subsets. The CDR3 runs 16 residues. V lost 1 base and J 4 bases, leaving 19 bases between the germline ends. The V gene's germline CDR1 is DFQATT and CDR2 SNEGSKA (reference sequence). Points from the study as a whole: In naive cells, over 90% of TCR sequences were seen only once. Especially in CD8 cells, naive repertoires contained a few larger clonotypes, possibly CD45RA-re-expressing memory cells.

This clonotype was counted a few times. The antigen is undetermined. Overnight CMV lysate stimulation of fresh PBMCs defined donor CMV status by CD4+ IFNgamma. Cells stained for CD3, CD4, CD8, CD45RA, CD27 and viability were sorted into four CD45RA/CD27 subsets. The beta constant-region primer was an equimolar mix of two oligonucleotides covering TRBC1 and TRBC2. Four rounds of PCR amplified the ligated cDNA using nested alpha and beta constant-region primers plus SP2. TCRdb analysed the UMI-ligation and nested PCR reads with MiXCR anew, one entry per CDR3 protein. The repertoire includes about 100,000 distinct CDR3 sequences, more than 14% of them detected once, and 2.5% to 3.5% sits in the top ten.

Input material: naive CD8+ T cells from blood. V and J are TRBV20-1 and TRBJ1-1, with D unclear. This receptor was taken from a human donor in good health. The CDR3 DNA is TGCAGTGCTAGAGGCCTCTCGGGGAGGAGTAGCACTGAAGCTTTCTTT. This sequence encodes CSARGLSGRSSTEAFF.